This TCR beta chain was obtained from a study of technical replicates of blood from a handful of donors. The V gene lost 2 bases and the J gene lost 8 bases, with 16 bases spanning the gap. The CDR3 length is 14 residues. The germline V gene encodes CDR1 SGHDT and CDR2 YYEEEE. This clone appeared a single time. Profiled with immunoSEQ multiplex PCR; TCRdb holds only in-frame clones, not every one. The sample shows about 84,000 clones, 92% of them seen only once. Sequences were obtained from T cells isolated from PBMCs. The receptor comes from a human donor in good health. The V call is TRBV5-6, the J call TRBJ1-1, with D perhaps matching TRBD1 (5 bases). The chain's CDR3 is CASSLAGVRLEAFF. For the CDR3, the DNA is TGTGCCAGCAGCTTAGCGGGGGTTAGATTGGAAGCTTTCTTT. Full variable domain (missing parts from reference TRBV5-6 and TRBJ1-1): DAGVTQSPTHLIKTRGQQVTLRCSPKSGHDTVSWYQQALGQGPQFIFQYYEEEERQRGNFPDRFSGHQFPNYSSELNVNALLLGDSALYLCASSLAGVRLEAFFGQGTRLTVV.